The 25 T cell receptor beta chains in this list originate from one sample, sequenced in a study of CD8 T cells in ankylosing spondylitis. Using its own MiXCR run on the 5' RACE reads, TCRdb lists one record per CDR3 protein. Of some 400,000 distinct CDR3 sequences listed, about 20% are singletons. Study conclusions and caveats: There was a TCR beta motif, made of several highly homologous variants, that appeared characteristic of ankylosing spondylitis blood.

Antigens of these TCRs are unknown. The sample comprised blood, either unsorted or a sorted T cell fraction (not recorded which). The receptors derive from a male donor with ankylosing spondylitis.

The rearrangement joins TRBV10-3 to TRBJ2-2; 8 bases line up with TRBD2. After removal of 10 bases from V and 8 bases from J, the junction contained 12 bases not matched to a gene. The CDR3 spans 14 residues. CDR1 is ENHRY and CDR2 is SYGVKD in the germline V gene. For the CDR3, the DNA is TGTGCCAACGCCGGGACTAGTGGGTCTGGGGAGCTGTTTTTT. This codes for CANAGTSGSGELFF.

This chain uses TRBV12-5 with TRBJ2-7; D not certain. Germline CDR1 is LGHNT and CDR2 is FRNRAP. Trimming took 4 bases from V and 6 from J, leaving 16 bases between them. The CDR3 sequence is 14 residues long. Here the CDR3 DNA reads TGTGCTAGTGGTTCCCGACCCCTCTCGGGCGAGCAGTACTTC. It encodes CASGSRPLSGEQYF.

The rearrangement links TRBV20-1 to TRBJ1-2; 9 bases line up with TRBD1. CDR1 is DFQATT, CDR2 SNEGSKA, per germline (reference sequence). The CDR3 totals 13 residues. The CDR3 loop is CRPAGQGNYGYTF. The CDR3 DNA is TGCAGGCCAGCGGGACAGGGTAACTATGGCTACACCTTC.

This clonotype was seen a handful of times. J is TRBJ1-1 and V is TRBV5-1, with D perhaps matching TRBD1 (6 bases). The germline gives CDR1 SGHRS, CDR2 YFSETQ. The CDR3 totals 16 residues. Trimming removed 3 bases at V and 1 base at J, with 16 bases between. The CDR3 is CASSSLPGTKNTEAFF. DNA for the CDR3: TGCGCCAGCAGCTCCCTCCCGGGGACAAAGAACACTGAAGCTTTCTTT.

This clonotype has a count of ten or more. The chain joins TRBV20-1 to TRBJ2-1, with TRBD2 identical over 7 bases. This CDR3 spans 13 amino acids. Germline CDR1 and CDR2: DFQATT and SNEGSKA (reference sequence). V shed 8 bases, J shed 4 bases, and the junction held 8 bases outside the gene matches. The CDR3 loop reads CSTNLAEYNEQFF. The DNA of the CDR3 is TGCAGTACAAACCTAGCGGAGTACAATGAGCAGTTCTTC.

This clonotype has a handful of counts. The chain joins TRBV3-1 to TRBJ2-2; D may be TRBD2 (6 bases). With 0 bases removed from V and 1 base from J, the gap between germline ends came to 9 bases. The length of the CDR3 is 16 residues. CDR1 is LGHDT, CDR2 YNNKEL, per germline (reference sequence). CDR3 sequence (DNA): TGTGCCAGCAGCCAAGATGTCGGGAGGAACACCGGGGAGCTGTTTTTT. Translation: CASSQDVGRNTGELFF.

The J gene is TRBJ1-6, the V gene TRBV5-1; TRBD1 matches at 8 bases. The CDR3 spans 16 residues. The J segment lost 9 bases and the V segment lost 1 base, leaving 9 bases of the junction unmatched. CDR1 SGHRS and CDR2 YFSETQ come from the germline V gene. The CDR3 coding sequence is TGCGCCAGCAGCTTGAATCTGTACAGGGGGTTTTCACCCCTCCACTTT. It is translated as CASSLNLYRGFSPLHF.

The J gene is TRBJ1-5, the V gene TRBV7-8, with D possibly being TRBD1 (5 bases). The CDR3 sequence is 15 residues long. Trimming took 4 bases from V and 2 from J, leaving 12 bases between them. CDR1 is SGHVS, CDR2 FQNEAQ, per germline. CDR3 protein: CASSSPTGGNQPQHF. CDR3 bases: TGTGCCAGCAGCTCCCCGACGGGGGGCAATCAGCCCCAGCATTTT.

V gene TRBV3-1 combines with J gene TRBJ2-5; D not certain. This CDR3 has 14 amino acids. Per germline, CDR1 LGHDT and CDR2 YNNKEL (reference sequence). V was shortened by 1 base and J by 0 bases, with 6 bases between the two germline ends. This CDR3 is CASSQGLNQETQYF. In DNA, the CDR3 is TGTGCCAGCAGCCAAGGGCTCAACCAAGAGACCCAGTACTTC.

In DNA form, the CDR3 reads TGTGCCAGCAGAAAAAGGCGGACACCCCTCCACTTT. It specifies CASRKRRTPLHF. V usage is TRBV3-1 and J usage is TRBJ1-6; D not certain. The CDR3 extends over 12 amino acids. Trimming stripped 6 bases from V and 11 bases from J, with 11 bases between. CDR1 and CDR2 (germline): LGHDT, YNNKEL (reference sequence).

The chain has TRBV5-5 and TRBJ2-5; D gene ambiguous. The CDR3 loop spans 14 amino acids. Trimming removed 0 bases from V and 5 bases from J, with 11 bases in between. Per the germline V gene, CDR1 is SGHKS and CDR2 is YYEKEE (reference sequence). The CDR3 region has the DNA TGTGCCAGCAGCTTGGTATCGTCCCACGAGACCCAGTACTTC. Translated: CASSLVSSHETQYF.

This clonotype was seen a handful of times. The DNA of the CDR3 is TGCAGCGCCGGGACAGGGGGCGCCTCCGGGGAGCTGTTTTTT. Its translation: CSAGTGGASGELFF. The rearrangement joins TRBV29-1 to TRBJ2-2, with 12 positions matching TRBD1. The CDR3 consists of 14 residues. In germline, CDR1 is SQVTM, CDR2 ANQGSEA. V lost 7 bases to trimming and J lost 6 bases; unmatched junction nucleotides: 6.

In DNA form, the CDR3 reads TGTGCCAGCAGCCTAGCGGAGAACACCGGGGAGCTGTTTTTT. Translated: CASSLAENTGELFF. V usage is TRBV5-4 and J usage is TRBJ2-2; TRBD2 matches at 7 bases. J lost 1 base, V lost 4 bases, and 1 base had no gene match. Germline CDR1 SGHNT, CDR2 YYREEE (reference sequence). This CDR3 is 14 amino acids long.

A few counts support this clonotype. The chain uses TRBV20-1 and TRBJ2-1; unclear D gene. This CDR3 is 14 amino acids long. Deletions cut 4 bases from V and 7 bases from J, with 17 bases between. CDR1 and CDR2 (germline): DFQATT, SNEGSKA (reference sequence). The CDR3 loop is CSANSAVGVNEQFF. DNA of the CDR3: TGCAGTGCTAACTCTGCGGTAGGTGTAAATGAGCAGTTCTTC.

This clonotype was seen only a few times. The CDR3 sequence is CASSLALSGYPTYNEQFF. DNA for the CDR3: TGCGCCAGCAGCTTGGCCCTTAGCGGATATCCTACCTACAATGAGCAGTTCTTC. This chain connects TRBV5-1 to TRBJ2-1; weak D call: TRBD2 (6 bases). The germline gives CDR1 SGHRS, CDR2 YFSETQ. Between the trimmed V and J ends, which lost 0 bases and 2 bases, there was a span of 18 bases. This CDR3 comprises 18 residues. Full variable domain (rest looked up from reference TRBV5-1 and TRBJ2-1): KAGVTQTPRYLIKTRGQQVTLSCSPISGHRSVSWYQQTPGQGLQFLFEYFSETQRNKGNFPGRFSGRQFSNSRSEMNVSTLELGDSALYLCASSLALSGYPTYNEQFFGPGTRLTVL.

This clonotype was observed a few times. The chain links TRBV7-8 to TRBJ1-1, with TRBD1 identical over 8 bases. The CDR3 spans 13 residues. Germline-derived CDR1 and CDR2 are SGHVS and FQNEAQ. Trimming removed 5 bases from V and 7 bases from J; junction bases left unmatched: 6. The CDR3 region has the DNA TGTGCCAGCAGCGTCGACAGGGGTAATGAAGCTTTCTTT. Translated: CASSVDRGNEAFF.

This clonotype has a handful of counts. CDR3 DNA sequence: TGTGCCAGCAGCCAAGGAGTAGACTCCTACAATGAGCAGTTCTTC. This codes for CASSQGVDSYNEQFF. This chain joins TRBV3-1 and TRBJ2-1; D ambiguous. The CDR3 sequence is 15 residues long. From germline, CDR1 is LGHDT and CDR2 YNNKEL (reference sequence). V lost 1 base to trimming and J lost 0 bases, with 7 bases between them.

There are a few counts of this clonotype. This chain joins TRBV5-5 and TRBJ1-2; no definite D call. Between the trimmed V and J ends, which lost 1 base and 2 bases, there was a span of 6 bases. Germline assignment: CDR1 SGHKS and CDR2 YYEKEE (reference sequence). This CDR3 has 13 amino acids. In DNA form, the CDR3 reads TGTGCCAGCAGCTTGCAAGAGAACTATGGCTACACCTTC. Its protein product is CASSLQENYGYTF.

This clonotype has only a few counts. The chain joins TRBV6-2 or TRBV6-3 to TRBJ2-1, with 8 bases that match TRBD2. The trim removed 0 bases at V and 1 base at J, leaving 5 bases unmatched. The CDR3 is 17 amino acids. CDR1 is MNHEY, CDR2 SVGEGT, per germline. The CDR3 loop is CASSYSGSGKSYNEQFF. In DNA form, the CDR3 reads TGTGCCAGCAGTTACTCCGGTAGCGGGAAGTCCTACAATGAGCAGTTCTTC.

This clonotype was seen a handful of times. The rearrangement uses TRBV7-8 and TRBJ1-5, with TRBD1 matching 8 bases. The CDR3 runs to 15 residues. Germline V gene lookup returns CDR1 SGHVS and CDR2 FQNEAQ. J lost 4 bases, V lost 6 bases, and 8 bases had no gene match. CDR3 sequence (DNA): TGTGCCAGCAGGCAGACAGGGACAGGAAATCAGCCCCAGCATTTT. Translation gives CASRQTGTGNQPQHF.

This clonotype was counted only a few times. The rearrangement uses TRBV18 and TRBJ1-5; D is unresolved. V lost 4 bases to trimming and J lost 0 bases, with 10 bases between them. Germline lookup yields CDR1 KGHSH and CDR2 LQKENI. This CDR3 is 15 amino acids long. The CDR3 region is CASSQRADSNQPQHF. The CDR3 nucleotides read TGTGCCAGCTCACAAAGGGCCGATAGCAATCAGCCCCAGCATTTT.

The chain has TRBV7-3 and TRBJ2-2; 12 bases map to TRBD2. V was clipped by 1 base and J by 1 base; unmatched bases: 4. This CDR3 is built from 18 residues. Germline V gene data show CDR1 as SGHTA and CDR2 as FQGTGA. The CDR3 DNA is TGTGCCAGCAGCTTAAGCGGACTAGCGGGACTGAACACCGGGGAGCTGTTTTTT. Encoded protein: CASSLSGLAGLNTGELFF.

The rearrangement joins TRBV9 to TRBJ1-1; a weak D match, TRBD1 (5 bases). V gave up 3 bases and J gave up 6 bases, with 9 bases separating them. The V gene's germline CDR1 is SGDLS and CDR2 YYNGEE. This CDR3 spans 12 amino acids. The CDR3: CASSGGTAEAFF. CDR3 sequence (DNA): TGTGCCAGCAGCGGGGGGACCGCTGAAGCTTTCTTT.

V is TRBV5-1 and J is TRBJ2-4; D is undetermined. The V gene lost 4 bases and the J gene lost 15 bases, with 17 bases spanning the gap. CDR3 length: 12 residues. CDR1 and CDR2 from the germline V gene are SGHRS and YFSETQ. CDR3 bases: TGCGCCAGCAGCCAGCAAGGGCCAGTTTGGTACTTC. Its protein is CASSQQGPVWYF.

The sample holds a few counts of this clonotype. The J gene is TRBJ1-1, the V gene TRBV6-4; D call uncertain. The V gene lost 4 bases and the J gene lost 0 bases, with 6 bases spanning the gap. The germline V gene encodes CDR1 MRHNA and CDR2 SNTAGT. The length of the CDR3 is 13 residues. As DNA, the CDR3 is TGTGCCAGCAGTGTGTATATGAACACTGAAGCTTTCTTT. Translating it yields CASSVYMNTEAFF.